The 16 T cell receptor beta chains below all came from one sample that was sequenced in a study of CD8 T cells in Susac syndrome. The RNA, about 0.45 to 1 ug, was put through reverse transcription using random hexamers. MiXCR, applied by TCRdb to the immunoSEQ multiplex PCR reads, yields one record per CDR3 protein. The sample has about 300,000 distinct CDR3 sequences; roughly nine tenths are singletons. Sequences were obtained from CD4+ T cells from PBMCs. Receptors originate from a human donor with multiple sclerosis.

V usage is TRBV5-4 and J usage is TRBJ1-3, with TRBD1 matching 7 bases. Trimming removed 4 bases from V and 4 bases from J; junction bases left unmatched: 8. In germline, CDR1 is SGHNT, CDR2 YYREEE (reference sequence). The CDR3 runs to 15 residues. This chain's CDR3 is CASSLGGTEGNTIYF. The CDR3 DNA follows: TGTGCCAGCAGCCTAGGGGGCACGGAGGGAAACACCATATATTTT.

With regard to this clonotype: Sequence at one end of the junction differs from germline and may be a read error. V gene TRBV7-7 combines with J gene TRBJ2-5; 7 bases are a match to TRBD1. From germline, CDR1 is SSHAT and CDR2 FNYEAQ (reference sequence). The CDR3 runs 15 residues. The CDR3 DNA follows: TGTGCTAGCAGCTTGAGACAGGGTACCGGAGAGACCCAGTACTTC. It encodes CASSLRQGTGETQYF.

The chain is built from TRBV5-1 and TRBJ1-2; no clear D. V was clipped by 0 bases and J by 6 bases, with 12 bases between them. The CDR3 has 14 amino acids. Germline V gives CDR1 SGHRS, CDR2 YFSETQ. CDR3 region: CASSLERVSDGYTF. Written as DNA, the CDR3 is TGCGCCAGCAGCTTGGAAAGGGTTTCTGATGGCTACACCTTC. The variable domain in full, with the rest retrieved from reference TRBV5-1 and TRBJ1-2, is KAGVTQTPRYLIKTRGQQVTLSCSPISGHRSVSWYQQTPGQGLQFLFEYFSETQRNKGNFPGRFSGRQFSNSRSEMNVSTLELGDSALYLCASSLERVSDGYTFGSGTRLTVV.

The V call is TRBV5-6, the J call TRBJ2-3; D remains unclear. This CDR3 comprises 14 residues. CDR1 is SGHDT, CDR2 YYEEEE, per germline. V lost 0 bases and J lost 0, with 5 bases in between. Here the CDR3 reads CASSLEFSTDTQYF. DNA of the CDR3: TGTGCCAGCAGCTTGGAATTTAGCACAGATACGCAGTATTTT.

The chain employs TRBV4-2 and TRBJ2-5; maybe TRBD2 (5 bases). CDR1 LGHNA and CDR2 YNFKEQ come from the germline V gene. Between the trimmed V and J ends, which lost 0 bases and 3 bases, there was a span of 11 bases. The length of the CDR3 is 15 residues. The CDR3 spells CASSQDGSEEETQYF. CDR3 sequence (DNA): TGTGCCAGCAGCCAAGATGGATCGGAGGAAGAGACCCAGTACTTC.

The rearrangement links TRBV12-3 or TRBV12-4 to TRBJ2-7; D unresolved. The V end was cut by 6 bases, the J end by 6 bases, with 18 bases between. The CDR3 has 14 amino acids. This CDR3 is CASSPGLNNPEQYF. Here the CDR3 DNA reads TGTGCCAGCAGCCCGGGTCTCAACAACCCCGAGCAGTACTTC.

This chain connects TRBV30 to TRBJ2-7; D possibly corresponds to TRBD2 (5 bases). CDR1 is GTSNPN and CDR2 is SVGIG in the germline V gene (reference sequence). The CDR3 sequence is 15 residues long. Trimming removed 1 base from V and 1 base from J, with 14 bases in between. In nucleotides, the CDR3 is TGTGCCTGGAGTGCAGAGGGCGGCAGTTCCTACGAGCAGTACTTC. Translated, it gives CAWSAEGGSSYEQYF.

This clonotype was detected a few times. The rearrangement links TRBV7-2 to TRBJ2-1, with D perhaps TRBD2 (5 bases). The CDR3 covers 15 residues. Germline V gene data show CDR1 as SGHTA and CDR2 as FQGNSA. V lost 1 base and J lost 4, with 11 bases in between. The CDR3 sequence is CASSLVTGSYNEQFF. DNA for the CDR3: TGTGCCAGCAGCTTAGTTACGGGAAGTTACAATGAGCAGTTCTTC. The full variable domain, with the rest looked up from reference TRBV7-2 and TRBJ2-1, is GAGVSQSPSNKVTEKGKDVELRCDPISGHTALYWYRQSLGQGLEFLIYFQGNSAPDKSGLPSDRFSAERTGGSVSTLTIQRTQQEDSAVYLCASSLVTGSYNEQFFGPGTRLTVL.

CDR3 DNA sequence: TGTGCCAGTAGTGTCGGGGGGATCACCGGGGAGCTGTTTTTT. Translated: CASSVGGITGELFF. The chain joins TRBV19 to TRBJ2-2, with 7 bases that match TRBD2. This CDR3 spans 14 amino acids. The V gene's germline CDR1 is LNHDA and CDR2 SQIVND (reference sequence). The trim removed 5 bases at V and 4 bases at J, leaving 4 bases unmatched.

V usage is TRBV10-1 and J usage is TRBJ1-3; D is unresolved. The CDR3 sequence is 13 residues long. V was trimmed by 7 bases and J by 0 bases, leaving 7 bases between them. The germline V gene has CDR1 WNHNN and CDR2 SYGVQD (reference sequence). Written as DNA, the CDR3 is TGCGCCAGCACCGGACCCTCTGGAAACACCATATATTTT. This encodes CASTGPSGNTIYF.

This chain links TRBV7-9 with TRBJ1-2; D gene ambiguous. The CDR3 is made up of 15 amino acids. The germline V and J ends were trimmed by 2 bases and 0 bases, with 10 bases remaining between them. CDR1 and CDR2 from the germline V gene are SEHNR and FQNEAQ (reference sequence). In nucleotides, the CDR3 is TGTGCCAGCAGCTTATATACCACGACTAACTATGGCTACACCTTC. As protein: CASSLYTTTNYGYTF.

The chain has TRBV30 and TRBJ2-7; D perhaps matches TRBD1 (8 bases). CDR3 length equals 14 residues. V lost 3 bases and J lost 1, with 13 bases in between. Germline V gene sequence: CDR1 GTSNPN, CDR2 SVGIG (reference sequence). DNA for the CDR3: TGTGCCTGGAGCGGACAGGGAGGGTCCTACGAGCAGTACTTC. Translated: CAWSGQGGSYEQYF.

V usage is TRBV12-3 or TRBV12-4 and J usage is TRBJ1-1, with D hard to call. This CDR3 is built from 14 residues. V gave up 6 bases and J gave up 2 bases, with 13 bases separating them. CDR3 sequence reads: CASRMPRTNTEAFF. CDR3 DNA sequence: TGTGCCAGCAGGATGCCTCGGACTAACACTGAAGCTTTCTTT.

This clonotype appeared once. The chain uses TRBV3-1 and TRBJ1-1; unclear D gene. The V and J ends lost 1 base and 0 bases respectively, with 9 bases between them. The CDR3 loop spans 15 amino acids. Germline V lookup: CDR1 LGHDT, CDR2 YNNKEL (reference sequence). The CDR3 coding sequence is TGTGCCAGCAGCCAAGTCCAGAGCCTGAACACTGAAGCTTTCTTT. It translates to CASSQVQSLNTEAFF.

The genes are TRBV24-1 and TRBJ1-5, with D unresolved. This CDR3 has 12 amino acids. Trimming removed 9 bases at V and 2 bases at J, with 7 bases between. Germline V gene lookup returns CDR1 KGHDR and CDR2 SFDVKD. The CDR3 nucleotides are TGTGCCACCGCCCGGCGCAATCAGCCCCAGCATTTT. Translated: CATARRNQPQHF.

The genes are TRBV12-3 or TRBV12-4 and TRBJ2-5; D not resolved. The CDR3 contains 13 residues. V gave up 3 bases and J gave up 5 bases, with 10 bases separating them. Written as DNA, the CDR3 is TGTGCCAGCAGTTTTATCCTTCGGGAGACCCAGTACTTC. It encodes CASSFILRETQYF.